The clone carrying this TCR beta chain was seen ten or more times. The data are from a study of T cells after yellow fever vaccination. V lost 8 bases and J lost 10, with 12 bases in between. CDR3 size: 11 residues. Per the germline V gene, CDR1 is LGHDT and CDR2 is YNNKEL (reference sequence). TCRdb processed the 5' RACE reads anew with MiXCR; each CDR3 protein has one entry. The sample carries a few hundred thousand distinct CDR3 sequences, around 9.3% recorded once. The sequence was collected from a man aged 18-30 years who received the YFV17D yellow fever vaccine. The source material was CD4+ T cells sorted from PBMCs, sampled 5 days after the yellow fever booster vaccination. The chain joins TRBV3-1 to TRBJ2-1; the D gene is possibly TRBD2 (6 bases). DNA for the CDR3: TGTGCCAGCTCGGGAAGCGGGGAGCAGTTCTTC. Encoded protein: CASSGSGEQFF.